The 16 T cell receptor beta chains below all came from one sample that was sequenced in a study of CD8 T cells in ankylosing spondylitis. One entry per CDR3 protein, called by TCRdb with MiXCR from the 5' RACE reads. The sample has some 140,000 distinct CDR3 sequences, roughly 6.6% seen once. The sequencing input was blood, either unsorted or a sorted T cell fraction (not recorded which). The source is a female donor with ankylosing spondylitis or in good health (not recorded which).

Many counts were recorded for this clonotype. The rearrangement uses TRBV6-2 or TRBV6-3 and TRBJ2-1, with D uncertain. This CDR3 contains 11 residues. Germline V lookup: CDR1 MNHEY, CDR2 SVGEGT. The V end lost 8 bases, the J end lost 9 bases, and 11 bases lay between the germline ends. CDR3 region: CASGLTSEQFF. The CDR3 DNA sequence: TGTGCCAGCGGCCTTACCAGTGAGCAGTTCTTC.

This clonotype was found a few times. This chain connects TRBV7-6 to TRBJ2-1; 7 bases fit TRBD2. CDR1 and CDR2 from the germline V gene are SGHVS and FNYEAQ. The CDR3 is made up of 16 amino acids. V was pared by 3 bases and J by 7 bases, with 12 bases of the junction left unmatched. The CDR3 region is CASSFQRGLKRNEQFF. In nucleotides, the CDR3 is TGTGCCAGCAGCTTCCAGCGGGGACTCAAGAGGAATGAGCAGTTCTTC.

The gene calls are TRBV29-1 and TRBJ2-3, with TRBD2 identical over 8 bases. V lost 8 bases, J lost 1 base, and 5 bases stayed unmatched. CDR1 and CDR2 (germline): SQVTM, ANQGSEA. The CDR3 runs 13 residues. CDR3: CSPGGPGTDTQYF. DNA for the CDR3: TGCAGCCCGGGGGGGCCCGGCACAGATACGCAGTATTTT.

The chain employs TRBV28 and TRBJ1-1; D is perhaps TRBD1 (6 bases). The ends were cut back, 7 bases at V and 4 bases at J, with 10 bases in the middle. The CDR3 extends over 12 amino acids. Germline V gives CDR1 MDHEN, CDR2 SYDVKM. The CDR3 DNA reads as TGTGCCAGCACTACAGGGTCCACTGAAGCTTTCTTT. It yields the protein CASTTGSTEAFF.

Note on this clonotype: A read error may explain this, as a much larger clone is one base away. This sequence joins TRBV20-1 and TRBJ2-1; 8 bases map to TRBD2. Germline values: CDR1 DFQATT, CDR2 SNEGSKA (reference sequence). The CDR3 sequence is 15 residues long. The CDR3 DNA reads as TGCTGTGCTGGAGGTCTCATGCGGGGGGCTCTTGAGCAGTTCTTC. Translating it yields CCAGGLMRGALEQFF.

Ten or more counts support this clonotype. The chain links TRBV7-2 to TRBJ2-5, with D possibly matching TRBD2 (6 bases). The CDR3 covers 13 residues. Per the germline V gene, CDR1 is SGHTA and CDR2 is FQGNSA. Trimming left V 3 bases short and J 4 bases short, with 9 bases between. CDR3 protein: CASSFLGGETQYF. CDR3 DNA sequence: TGTGCCAGCAGCTTTTTGGGGGGAGAGACCCAGTACTTC. Using reference TRBV7-2 and TRBJ2-5 for the parts outside the CDR3, the full variable domain is GAGVSQSPSNKVTEKGKDVELRCDPISGHTALYWYRQSLGQGLEFLIYFQGNSAPDKSGLPSDRFSAERTGGSVSTLTIQRTQQEDSAVYLCASSFLGGETQYFGPGTRLLVL.

The rearrangement joins TRBV18 to TRBJ1-2, with D uncertain. V lost 8 bases and J 6 bases, leaving 13 bases between the germline ends. The CDR3 runs to 12 residues. The V gene's germline CDR1 is KGHSH and CDR2 LQKENI. The CDR3 loop is CASEEYSDGYTF. The CDR3 nucleotides read TGTGCCAGCGAGGAGTATTCGGATGGCTACACCTTC.

This clonotype was seen repeatedly, ten times or more. The chain recombines TRBV2 with TRBJ2-1, with 7 bases that match TRBD1. This CDR3 contains 15 residues. The trim removed 6 bases at V and 2 bases at J, leaving 7 bases unmatched. Germline loops: CDR1 SNHLY, CDR2 FYNNEI. The CDR3 is CASRLWGQPYNEQFF. As DNA, the CDR3 is TGTGCCAGCAGGCTCTGGGGACAGCCCTACAATGAGCAGTTCTTC.

The chain is built from TRBV12-5 and TRBJ1-1, with unresolved D. CDR3 length: 16 amino acids. Germline CDR1 reads LGHNT; CDR2 reads FRNRAP. V was clipped by 3 bases and J by 0 bases, with 14 bases between them. CDR3 loop: CASGFFSPLMNTEAFF. Here the CDR3 DNA reads TGTGCTAGTGGTTTCTTTAGCCCCCTTATGAACACTGAAGCTTTCTTT.

This clonotype has at least ten counts. This chain uses TRBV20-1 with TRBJ1-1, with D maybe TRBD1 (5 bases). This CDR3 contains 13 residues. Trimming took 0 bases from V and 13 from J, leaving 18 bases between them. Germline V gene sequence: CDR1 DFQATT, CDR2 SNEGSKA (reference sequence). The CDR3 loop reads CSARDGAQAWGFF. CDR3 bases: TGCAGTGCTAGAGATGGGGCCCAGGCATGGGGTTTCTTT.

In this sample, this clonotype turned up many times. The chain joins TRBV7-8 to TRBJ2-1; 14 nucleotides line up with TRBD2. The CDR3 runs to 18 residues. The junction had 6 bases not matched to a gene; V was cut back by 3 bases and J by 2 bases. CDR1 and CDR2 (germline): SGHVS, FQNEAQ. The CDR3 reads CASSFRLAGGQTYNEQFF. The CDR3 coding sequence is TGTGCCAGCAGCTTTAGACTAGCGGGGGGGCAGACCTACAATGAGCAGTTCTTC.

This clonotype was detected ten times or more. The genes are TRBV7-2 and TRBJ2-3; D gene unclear. Germline-derived CDR1 and CDR2 are SGHTA and FQGNSA. V gave up 3 bases and J gave up 4 bases, with 14 bases separating them. CDR3 length equals 15 residues. The CDR3 spells CASSLAPSSSDTQYF. DNA of the CDR3: TGTGCCAGCAGCTTGGCCCCTAGTTCGTCAGATACGCAGTATTTT.

This clonotype has only a few counts. The chain carries TRBV7-2 and TRBJ2-3, with TRBD2 matching 13 bases. This CDR3 spans 16 amino acids. The junction had 4 bases not matched to a gene; V was cut back by 4 bases and J by 3 bases. CDR1 and CDR2 from the germline V gene are SGHTA and FQGNSA. The DNA of the CDR3 is TGTGCCAGCAGCTCCCCACTAGCGGGGGGGACAGATACGCAGTATTTT. It is translated as CASSSPLAGGTDTQYF.

The chain has TRBV12-3 or TRBV12-4 and TRBJ1-5; no clear D gene. Between the trimmed V and J ends, which lost 11 bases and 0 bases, there was a span of 29 bases. CDR3 length: 19 residues. The CDR3 is CAFSLAWSRNTYSNQPQHF. CDR3 nucleotides: TGTGCCTTCAGTTTAGCGTGGTCCCGCAACACATATAGCAATCAGCCCCAGCATTTT.

The chain carries TRBV28 and TRBJ2-3; 7 bases line up with TRBD2. In germline, CDR1 is MDHEN, CDR2 SYDVKM. V was pared by 5 bases and J by 0 bases, with 2 bases of the junction left unmatched. There are 14 residues in the CDR3. The chain's CDR3 is CASSPGGSTDTQYF. The CDR3 nucleotides are TGTGCCAGCAGTCCGGGGGGTAGCACAGATACGCAGTATTTT.

This clonotype came up many times. The CDR3 sequence is CASSSQGLAGGTAYEQYF. CDR3 nucleotides: TGCGCCAGCAGCTCTCAAGGACTAGCGGGGGGAACCGCTTACGAGCAGTACTTC. The J gene is TRBJ2-7, the V gene TRBV5-1, with 14 positions matching TRBD2. The V gene end was trimmed by 3 bases and the J gene end by 4 bases; junction bases not matched to a gene: 12. CDR1 is SGHRS, CDR2 YFSETQ, per germline. This CDR3 has 18 residues.